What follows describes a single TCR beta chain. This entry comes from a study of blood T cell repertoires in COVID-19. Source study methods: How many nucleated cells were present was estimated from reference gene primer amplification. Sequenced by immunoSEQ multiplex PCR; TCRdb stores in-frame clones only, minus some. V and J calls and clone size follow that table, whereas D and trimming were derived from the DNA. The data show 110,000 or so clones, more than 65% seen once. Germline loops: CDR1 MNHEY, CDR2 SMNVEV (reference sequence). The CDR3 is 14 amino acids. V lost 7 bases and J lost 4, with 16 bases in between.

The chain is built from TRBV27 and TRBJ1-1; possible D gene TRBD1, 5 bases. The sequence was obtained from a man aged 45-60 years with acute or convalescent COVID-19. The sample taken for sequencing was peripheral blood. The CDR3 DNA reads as TGTGCCAGCAAAGTGGGGTCGGGGGGCACTGAAGCTTTCTTT. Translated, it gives CASKVGSGGTEAFF.